Following are 21 T cell receptor beta chains from one sample sequenced in a study of blood T cells in healthy people across ages. A J-beta primer mix and a sample-barcoded 5' primer were used in a second PCR of about 6 to 12 cycles. TCRdb itself ran the 5' RACE reads through MiXCR, one entry per CDR3 protein. This table has about 800,000 distinct CDR3 sequences, 58% appearing once. Sequenced sample: blood. The receptor source for this set is a young man in good health.

The chain uses TRBV6-1 and TRBJ2-5; D may be TRBD1 (6 bases). Per the germline V gene, CDR1 is MNHNS and CDR2 is SASEGT. V lost 8 bases to trimming and J lost 5 bases, with 18 bases between them. CDR3 length: 14 amino acids. In DNA form, the CDR3 reads TGTGCCAGCCTGCGGGCAGGGGAATGGGAGACCCAGTACTTC. This gives the protein CASLRAGEWETQYF.

The J gene is TRBJ1-1, the V gene TRBV20-1; TRBD1 aligns across 7 bases. This CDR3 has 14 amino acids. V trimming: 6 bases; J trimming: 0 bases; junction bases outside the gene matches: 7. Germline CDR1 reads DFQATT; CDR2 reads SNEGSKA (reference sequence). CDR3 nucleotides: TGCAGTGCGAGAAAGGGACAGCTGAACACTGAAGCTTTCTTT. The encoded protein is CSARKGQLNTEAFF.

This chain uses TRBV20-1 with TRBJ2-4, with a possible D match to TRBD1 (5 bases). The J call may be wrong; the DNA end is better matched by TRBJ2-5. CDR1 is DFQATT and CDR2 is SNEGSKA in the germline V gene (reference sequence). This CDR3 is built from 13 residues. The DNA for the CDR3 is TGCAGTGCCACCCGGACATCACAAGAGACCCAGTACTTC. This translates into CSATRTSQETQYF.

This chain joins TRBV20-1 and TRBJ2-5, with TRBD1 matching 8 bases. The CDR3 has 14 residues. Germline CDR1 is DFQATT and CDR2 is SNEGSKA (reference sequence). V shed 4 bases and J 11 bases; nucleotides not matched to a gene: 15. CDR3 residues: CSATTGGQYNEQYF. In DNA form, the CDR3 reads TGCAGTGCTACCACAGGGGGTCAATACAATGAGCAGTACTTC.

The CDR3 DNA reads as TGTGCCAGCAGCCAATCGGTGGATGGCTACACCTTC. The encoded protein is CASSQSVDGYTF. The V gene is TRBV3-1, the J gene TRBJ1-2; no firm D call. CDR3 length: 12 amino acids. CDR1 is LGHDT and CDR2 is YNNKEL in the germline V gene (reference sequence). Trimming cost V 2 bases and J 6 bases, with 7 bases left between them.

This clonotype was recorded once. The chain combines TRBV21-1 with TRBJ1-2. TRBV21-1 is annotated as a pseudogene. CDR3 length: 16 amino acids. The CDR3 here is CASSKARRPKVGGYTF. The CDR3 nucleotides read TGTGCCAGCAGCAAAGCACGGAGACCGAAAGTAGGTGGCTACACCTTC.

This clonotype was seen at least ten times. V usage is TRBV7-2 and J usage is TRBJ1-6, with D maybe TRBD1 (6 bases). Per the germline V gene, CDR1 is SGHTA and CDR2 is FQGNSA. V lost 3 bases to trimming and J lost 10 bases, with 10 bases between them. The CDR3 totals 13 residues. DNA for the CDR3: TGTGCCAGCAGCTTCAAGGGGGGGTCACCCCTCCACTTT. Its translation: CASSFKGGSPLHF.

This clonotype was counted between two and nine times. V and J are TRBV7-2 and TRBJ1-2; D might be TRBD1 (5 bases). Trimming took 5 bases from V and 3 from J, leaving 13 bases between them. This CDR3 has 14 amino acids. Germline CDR1 is SGHTA and CDR2 is FQGNSA. In DNA, the CDR3 is TGTGCCAGCAGCGGGAGCGGGGGGGACTATGGCTACACCTTC. It specifies CASSGSGGDYGYTF.

The chain uses TRBV29-1 and TRBJ1-4; the D is unclear. V lost 4 bases and J lost 0, with 12 bases in between. In germline, CDR1 is SQVTM, CDR2 ANQGSEA. The CDR3 length is 15 residues. CDR3 loop: CSVARIGSTNEKLFF. CDR3 DNA: TGCAGCGTTGCTCGGATCGGGTCAACTAATGAAAAACTGTTTTTT.

This clonotype was seen more than once but under ten times. Germline and junction disagree at one end, which may indicate a read error. This chain uses TRBV18 with TRBJ2-1; a possible D gene is TRBD1 (6 bases). The CDR3 loop spans 14 amino acids. Germline CDR1 reads KGHSH; CDR2 reads LQKENI. The CDR3 reads CASSPQGLLDEQFF. The CDR3 nucleotides read TGTGCCAGCTCGCCACAGGGCCTCCTGGATGAGCAGTTCTTC.

The rearrangement joins TRBV5-1 to TRBJ2-5; 11 nucleotides match TRBD2. The DNA end lines up better with TRBJ2-7; the J call may be wrong. The CDR3 has 15 amino acids. Germline values: CDR1 SGHRS, CDR2 YFSETQ. In nucleotides, the CDR3 is TGCGCCAGCAGCTTCCTTGGGACTAGCGGAATCGAGCAGTACTTC. It translates to CASSFLGTSGIEQYF.

The V call is TRBV27, the J call TRBJ2-3; 7 bases fit TRBD1. Germline loops: CDR1 MNHEY, CDR2 SMNVEV (reference sequence). Losses at the gene ends were 7 bases for V and 2 bases for J; bases not matched to a gene: 6. The CDR3 is made up of 14 amino acids. The CDR3: CASNRDRSTDTQYF. CDR3 DNA sequence: TGTGCCAGCAACCGGGACAGATCCACAGATACGCAGTATTTT.

Only one count was recorded for this clonotype. The chain is built from TRBV9 and TRBJ2-3; the match to TRBD2 covers 9 bases. The CDR3 is made up of 14 amino acids. J lost 2 bases, V lost 4 bases, and 2 bases had no gene match. CDR1 is SGDLS, CDR2 YYNGEE, per germline. The CDR3 here is CASSPSGDTDTQYF. The CDR3 DNA reads TGTGCCAGCAGCCCTAGCGGGGACACAGATACGCAGTATTTT.

J is TRBJ1-6 and V is TRBV11-1; D is uncertain. Germline V gives CDR1 SGHAT, CDR2 FQDESV (reference sequence). The ends were cut back, 1 base at V and 10 bases at J, with 8 bases in the middle. CDR3 size: 13 residues. This CDR3 is CASSLEGISPLHF. DNA for the CDR3: TGTGCCAGCAGCTTAGAGGGTATCTCACCCCTCCACTTT.

The chain uses TRBV6-1 and TRBJ1-2; a weak D match, TRBD1 (6 bases). The CDR3 extends over 17 amino acids. Trimming removed 5 bases at V and 7 bases at J, with 26 bases between. The germline gives CDR1 MNHNS, CDR2 SASEGT. CDR3 sequence: CASSLTGLDDRISGYTF. The CDR3 DNA sequence: TGTGCCAGCAGTCTAACCGGACTCGACGACAGGATCTCTGGCTACACCTTC.

This clonotype showed up just a few times. V and J are TRBV12-3 or TRBV12-4 and TRBJ2-7; D gene ambiguous. The CDR3 runs 12 residues. With 7 bases removed from V and 3 bases from J, the gap between germline ends came to 10 bases. For the CDR3, the DNA is TGTGCCAGCACTGGGTCTTACTACGAGCAGTACTTC. It specifies CASTGSYYEQYF.

V gene TRBV6-5 combines with J gene TRBJ1-2; tentative D call: TRBD1 (5 bases). The CDR3 is 12 amino acids. Germline V CDR1 and CDR2: MNHEY, SVGAGI. The ends were cut back, 11 bases at V and 7 bases at J, with 17 bases in the middle. The CDR3 coding sequence is TGTGCCTCGGGGACTAGAGGGGCTGGCTACACCTTC. This translates into CASGTRGAGYTF.

A few counts support this clonotype. V gene TRBV9 combines with J gene TRBJ2-7; the D gene is possibly TRBD2 (5 bases). The J call is uncertain, as TRBJ2-5 better fits the DNA end. This CDR3 region has 15 residues. The germline V gene has CDR1 SGDLS and CDR2 YYNGEE. The CDR3 DNA reads as TGTGCCAGCAGCGCCAACCAATTCGGAGGCGAGACCCAGTACTTC. Protein product: CASSANQFGGETQYF.

The chain has TRBV11-2 and TRBJ2-7, with D hard to call. The V end lost 2 bases, the J end lost 5 bases, and 10 bases lay between the germline ends. The length of the CDR3 is 13 residues. Germline V lookup: CDR1 SGHAT, CDR2 FQNNGV. The CDR3: CASSLQEGNEQYF. The CDR3 DNA follows: TGTGCCAGCAGCTTACAAGAAGGGAACGAGCAGTACTTC.

This clonotype was recorded a few times. The chain has TRBV28 and TRBJ2-7; D not certain. Germline CDR1 is MDHEN and CDR2 is SYDVKM. The CDR3 is 15 residues long. The V and J ends lost 3 bases and 0 bases respectively, with 12 bases between them. CDR3 DNA: TGTGCCAGCAGTTTTTGGGGATCCAACTCCTACGAGCAGTACTTC. This codes for CASSFWGSNSYEQYF.

In regard to this clonotype: The junction does not match germline at one end; this may be a read error. The chain carries TRBV10-3 and TRBJ2-7; D tentatively reads TRBD1 or TRBD2 (6 bases each). The V gene's germline CDR1 is ENHRY and CDR2 SYGVKD. This CDR3 is 16 amino acids long. The CDR3 protein is CAISEVGGGGIGEQYF. The CDR3 bases are TGCGCCATCAGTGAGGTCGGTGGAGGGGGGATAGGCGAGCAGTACTTC.